The 6 T cell receptor beta chains listed next were all sequenced from one sample in a study of response to subunit inactivated influenza vaccine. TCRdb redid the calling of the RT-PCR reads with MiXCR, one entry per CDR3 protein. The sample contains 500,000 to 600,000 distinct CDR3 sequences, around 11% of which appear only once. The sample here was PBMCs from blood, taken on the day of vaccination. The receptors come from a man aged 45-65 years who received an inactivated influenza vaccine.

This chain joins TRBV6-2 or TRBV6-3 and TRBJ2-2, with 12 nucleotides matching TRBD2. The germline gives CDR1 MNHEY, CDR2 SVGEGT. This CDR3 region has 15 residues. The V and J ends lost 6 bases and 7 bases, in that order; junction bases with no gene match: 6. DNA of the CDR3: TGTGCCAGCAGCCCGACTAGCGGGGGAGGCGGGGAGCTGTTTTTT. Its protein product is CASSPTSGGGGELFF.

Concerning this clonotype itself: It may be a read error: a sequence one base away is much more abundant. The chain carries TRBV5-1 and TRBJ2-2; TRBD2 is a possible D gene (6 bases). CDR1 and CDR2 from the germline V gene are SGHRS and YFSETQ. This CDR3 has 16 residues. The CDR3 reads CAISLTGTSDTGELFF. For the CDR3, the DNA is TGCGCCATCAGCCTGACCGGGACTTCCGACACCGGGGAGCTGTTTTTT.

The chain is built from TRBV10-3 and TRBJ2-3; 12 bases map to TRBD2. The length of the CDR3 is 17 residues. Germline V CDR1 and CDR2: ENHRY, SYGVKD. Trimming at V came to 6 bases and at J to 0 bases, leaving 7 bases not matched to a gene. Here the CDR3 DNA reads TGTGCCATCAGCGAGGGACTAGCGGGTGATAGCACAGATACGCAGTATTTT. Amino acid sequence: CAISEGLAGDSTDTQYF.

This clonotype was seen a few times. The chain joins TRBV20-1 to TRBJ2-1; 8 bases agree with TRBD1. The CDR3 is 15 residues long. Germline V gene sequence: CDR1 DFQATT, CDR2 SNEGSKA (reference sequence). The V gene end was trimmed by 5 bases and the J gene end by 4 bases; junction bases not matched to a gene: 10. The CDR3 loop reads CSARVGTGVYNEQFF. The CDR3 DNA reads TGCAGTGCTCGCGTCGGGACAGGAGTGTACAATGAGCAGTTCTTC.

This clonotype appeared a few times. The chain combines TRBV29-1 with TRBJ2-3; the D is unclear. The V gene's germline CDR1 is SQVTM and CDR2 ANQGSEA. V was pared by 4 bases and J by 4 bases, with 6 bases between. The CDR3 runs 11 residues. The CDR3 is CSVASSDTQYF. The CDR3 DNA follows: TGCAGCGTTGCCAGTTCAGATACGCAGTATTTT.

This clonotype was detected ten times or more. V gene TRBV18 combines with J gene TRBJ1-2, with 8 positions matching TRBD1. The CDR3 is made up of 15 amino acids. V lost 4 bases to trimming and J lost 4 bases; unmatched junction nucleotides: 8. Germline V gene data show CDR1 as KGHSH and CDR2 as LQKENI. CDR3 in amino acids: CASSQDRALGYGYTF. In nucleotides, the CDR3 is TGTGCCAGCTCACAGGACAGGGCTTTGGGCTATGGCTACACCTTC.